The T cell receptor (delta chain) described here comes from a study of gamma-delta T cells after stem cell transplantation. The V gene's germline CDR1 is GEAIGNYY and CDR2 EKD. Germline trimming cut 3 bases from V and 3 bases from J; bases unmatched to any gene: 11. This CDR3 is built from 17 residues. TCRdb re-processed the RT-PCR reads via CATT. The sample includes over a thousand delta-chain clones, 3% to 4% of them seen just once. The sequence came from a human donor. It is not recorded whose cells these are; they may come from a transplant donor. This rearrangement joins TRDV2 to TRDJ1; TRDD3 agrees at 11 bases. Sequencing was performed on gamma-delta T cells. This chain's CDR3 is CACDPLVLGDISDKLIF. CDR3 nucleotides: TGTGCCTGTGACCCTTTAGTACTGGGGGATATCTCCGATAAACTCATCTTT.